Below are 25 T cell receptor beta chains sequenced from a single sample in a study of early T cells in non-severe SARS-CoV-2 infection. TCRdb called the 5' RACE reads again in MiXCR, with one record for every CDR3 protein. The profile shows tens of thousands of distinct CDR3 sequences, 9.5% to 15% of them singletons. This sample comprised whole blood, obtained at baseline. The receptors were sampled from an adult who was a healthcare worker with PCR-confirmed SARS-CoV-2 infection or an uninfected control (not recorded which).

This clonotype was detected only a few times. The chain couples TRBV28 to TRBJ1-1; D unresolved. Germline V gene sequence: CDR1 MDHEN, CDR2 SYDVKM. The CDR3 length is 18 residues. Trimming shortened V by 6 bases and J by 1 base, and 24 bases separated the two germline ends. Here the CDR3 reads CASSPSGTQPGRNTEAFF. CDR3 in DNA: TGTGCCAGCAGCCCCTCCGGAACGCAACCCGGGAGGAACACTGAAGCTTTCTTT.

V is TRBV20-1 and J is TRBJ2-1; 9 positions match TRBD1. The CDR3 is 14 amino acids. Germline loops: CDR1 DFQATT, CDR2 SNEGSKA (reference sequence). This CDR3 is CSPSRDRETDEQFF. As DNA, the CDR3 is TGCAGCCCCAGCCGGGACAGGGAGACCGATGAGCAGTTCTTC.

V usage is TRBV28 and J usage is TRBJ1-1; TRBD1 might be the D (5 bases). Germline V gene lookup returns CDR1 MDHEN and CDR2 SYDVKM. The V end lost 7 bases, the J end lost 1 base, and 16 bases lay between the germline ends. The CDR3 contains 15 residues. The CDR3 region is CASTLRSGTNTEAFF. DNA of the CDR3: TGTGCCAGCACACTTCGCTCCGGGACGAACACTGAAGCTTTCTTT.

This clonotype was counted only a few times. CDR3 nucleotides: TGCGCCAGCAGCTTGGCCTCTGGGGACACCGGGGAGCTGTTTTTT. Translating it yields CASSLASGDTGELFF. The genes are TRBV5-1 and TRBJ2-2; D gene uncertain. The CDR3 totals 15 residues. V was shortened by 0 bases and J by 3 bases, with 9 bases between the two germline ends. The germline CDR1 and CDR2 sequences are SGHRS and YFSETQ.

This clonotype was recorded many times. The chain recombines TRBV7-3 with TRBJ2-1, with 8 bases identical to TRBD2. V dropped 4 bases and J dropped 5; count of bases not matched to a gene: 4. The CDR3 sequence is 14 residues long. Per germline, CDR1 SGHTA and CDR2 FQGTGA. The CDR3 region has the DNA TGTGCCAGCAGCTCCCGGGGGGGCAACAATGAGCAGTTCTTC. Translated, it gives CASSSRGGNNEQFF.

In this sample, this clonotype turned up many times. This chain connects TRBV15 to TRBJ2-7, with 7 bases fitting TRBD2. Germline V gene sequence: CDR1 LNHNV, CDR2 YYDKDF (reference sequence). V shed 0 bases and J 3 bases; nucleotides not matched to a gene: 2. This CDR3 is built from 14 residues. In DNA form, the CDR3 reads TGTGCCACCAGCAGAGAGGGGGGGAACTACGAGCAGTACTTC. The encoded protein is CATSREGGNYEQYF.

This clonotype was seen at least ten times. The rearrangement joins TRBV7-8 to TRBJ1-5; 10 bases are shared with TRBD1. The J segment lost 2 bases and the V segment lost 1 base, leaving 2 bases of the junction unmatched. This CDR3 is 16 amino acids long. Germline CDR1 is SGHVS and CDR2 is FQNEAQ. CDR3 sequence reads: CASSLVGTGGNQPQHF. Written as DNA, the CDR3 is TGTGCCAGCAGCTTAGTCGGGACAGGGGGCAATCAGCCCCAGCATTTT.

This clonotype was seen only a few times. The V call is TRBV7-2, the J call TRBJ1-1; possibly TRBD1 for D (5 bases). The ends were cut back, 4 bases at V and 0 bases at J, with 15 bases in the middle. The CDR3 length is 16 residues. Germline CDR1 reads SGHTA; CDR2 reads FQGNSA. In nucleotides, the CDR3 is TGTGCCAGCAGCTCGTACGCGGGGACGATGAACACTGAAGCTTTCTTT. This encodes CASSSYAGTMNTEAFF.

The chain is built from TRBV20-1 and TRBJ2-3; D tentatively reads TRBD1 or TRBD2 (6 bases each). Germline loops: CDR1 DFQATT, CDR2 SNEGSKA (reference sequence). Trimming pared 2 bases from V and 2 bases from J, leaving 11 bases between. There are 14 residues in the CDR3. CDR3 DNA sequence: TGCAGTGCTAGACCCGGGGGCTCCACAGATACGCAGTATTTT. This translates into CSARPGGSTDTQYF.

This clonotype turned up a few times. CDR3 sequence reads: CASSLGLVNTGELFF. Here the CDR3 DNA reads TGTGCCAGCAGCTTAGGACTGGTAAACACCGGGGAGCTGTTTTTT. The chain couples TRBV7-2 to TRBJ2-2; D remains ambiguous. The CDR3 is 15 amino acids. Germline CDR1 SGHTA, CDR2 FQGNSA. The V end lost 1 base, the J end lost 2 bases, and 8 bases lay between the germline ends.

V gene TRBV12-3 or TRBV12-4 combines with J gene TRBJ2-3; no definite D call. The CDR3 is 13 amino acids. V was cut by 3 bases and J by 5 bases, with 9 bases left in between. The CDR3 nucleotides read TGTGCCAGCAGTTTGAACGGATTAGATACGCAGTATTTT. This sequence encodes CASSLNGLDTQYF.

This clonotype was counted many times. This chain links TRBV7-7 with TRBJ2-2, with 9 positions matching TRBD2. This CDR3 has 16 residues. Trimming removed 5 bases from V and 4 bases from J; junction bases left unmatched: 8. Germline CDR1 and CDR2: SSHAT and FNYEAQ (reference sequence). CDR3 region: CASSPPAGGLTGELFF. CDR3 nucleotides: TGTGCCAGCAGCCCGCCAGCGGGGGGACTCACCGGGGAGCTGTTTTTT.

This clonotype was observed a few times. This chain joins TRBV5-1 and TRBJ1-4; D unresolved. V lost 0 bases and J 0 bases, leaving 6 bases between the germline ends. This CDR3 region has 15 residues. CDR1 and CDR2 (germline): SGHRS, YFSETQ. In DNA form, the CDR3 reads TGCGCCAGCAGCTTGGGGGGTGCAACTAATGAAAAACTGTTTTTT. It specifies CASSLGGATNEKLFF. Filled out from reference TRBV5-1 and TRBJ1-4, the complete variable domain reads KAGVTQTPRYLIKTRGQQVTLSCSPISGHRSVSWYQQTPGQGLQFLFEYFSETQRNKGNFPGRFSGRQFSNSRSEMNVSTLELGDSALYLCASSLGGATNEKLFFGSGTQLSVL.

This clonotype was seen more than once but under ten times. This rearrangement joins TRBV7-9 to TRBJ2-7; 7 bases fit TRBD1. With 5 bases clipped from V and 3 bases from J, the junction kept 4 bases outside the gene matches. This CDR3 has 13 residues. Germline-derived CDR1 and CDR2 are SEHNR and FQNEAQ (reference sequence). The CDR3 sequence: CASSPGTDYEQYF. The CDR3 bases are TGTGCCAGCAGCCCAGGGACAGACTACGAGCAGTACTTC.

A word on this clonotype: One end of the junction fails to match germline, which may point to a read error. This rearrangement joins TRBV25-1 to TRBJ2-3, with D hard to call. This CDR3 has 16 residues. The germline CDR1 and CDR2 sequences are MGHDK and SYGVNS. The CDR3 region is CATSPLDGRCTDTQYF. As DNA, the CDR3 is TGTGCCACCAGTCCCCTTGACGGGCGATGCACAGATACGCAGTATTTT.

The chain has TRBV7-8 and TRBJ1-6; D remains ambiguous. The germline gives CDR1 SGHVS, CDR2 FQNEAQ. The length of the CDR3 is 15 residues. Trimming left V 1 base short and J 4 bases short, with 8 bases between. CDR3 in DNA: TGTGCCAGCAGCTTAGAGGCAGGATATAATTCACCCCTCCACTTT. This translates into CASSLEAGYNSPLHF.

This clonotype occurred a few times. The chain combines TRBV3-1 with TRBJ1-2, with D hard to call. V was shortened by 1 base and J by 13 bases, with 16 bases between the two germline ends. In germline, CDR1 is LGHDT, CDR2 YNNKEL (reference sequence). CDR3 size: 13 residues. CDR3 DNA: TGTGCCAGCAGCCAAGTCCGGACGGACCTTTTCACCTTC. Encoded protein: CASSQVRTDLFTF.

This clonotype was picked up many times. The V gene is TRBV20-1, the J gene TRBJ2-7; 10 nucleotides align to TRBD1. This CDR3 spans 15 amino acids. V gave up 2 bases and J gave up 4 bases; unmatched junction bases: 8. Germline values: CDR1 DFQATT, CDR2 SNEGSKA (reference sequence). CDR3 residues: CSARNRDRGFYEQYF. CDR3 coding DNA: TGCAGTGCTAGAAACCGGGACAGGGGATTTTACGAGCAGTACTTC.

This clonotype occurred once. This chain uses TRBV28 with TRBJ1-6; TRBD1 is a possible D gene (5 bases). The CDR3 extends over 13 amino acids. The V end was cut by 4 bases, the J end by 10 bases, with 11 bases between. CDR1 is MDHEN, CDR2 SYDVKM, per germline. The CDR3 reads CASSSHTGSPLHF. The CDR3, as DNA: TGTGCCAGCAGTTCGCATACAGGCTCACCCCTCCACTTT.

This clonotype was observed many times. The chain couples TRBV18 to TRBJ1-1; TRBD1 aligns across 8 bases. The CDR3 is 14 amino acids. The V segment lost 2 bases and the J segment 8 bases; nucleotides outside the gene matches: 7. Per the germline V gene, CDR1 is KGHSH and CDR2 is LQKENI. CDR3 in DNA: TGTGCCAGCTCACCATCTTTACAGGGGGGCGAAGCTTTCTTT. Protein product: CASSPSLQGGEAFF.

In regard to this clonotype: A read error may account for a junction end that differs from germline. The J gene is TRBJ1-5, the V gene TRBV5-8; 10 nucleotides align to TRBD1. CDR1 is SGHTS and CDR2 is YDEGEE in the germline V gene. The CDR3 extends over 14 amino acids. The CDR3 coding sequence is TGTGCCAGCAGTTTGGACAGGGGGGACCAGCCCCAGCATTTT. Protein product: CASSLDRGDQPQHF.

This clonotype was observed a few times. The chain uses TRBV7-9 and TRBJ2-7, with D tentatively TRBD1 or TRBD2 (5 bases each). Germline loops: CDR1 SEHNR, CDR2 FQNEAQ (reference sequence). The CDR3 loop spans 14 amino acids. V was shortened by 6 bases and J by 0 bases, with 12 bases between the two germline ends. CDR3 amino acids: CASSSGTGSYEQYF. CDR3 in DNA: TGTGCCAGCAGTTCCGGGACCGGCTCCTACGAGCAGTACTTC.

This clonotype was picked up a small number of times. The V call is TRBV27, the J call TRBJ1-5; possible D gene TRBD1, 5 bases. The germline V gene encodes CDR1 MNHEY and CDR2 SMNVEV (reference sequence). V was shortened by 3 bases and J by 3 bases, with 9 bases between the two germline ends. The CDR3 runs 14 residues. CDR3 amino acids: CASSFLGLNQPQHF. The CDR3 nucleotides read TGTGCCAGCAGTTTTCTGGGACTCAATCAGCCCCAGCATTTT.

This clonotype turned up a few times. V is TRBV5-1 and J is TRBJ1-6, with D unclear. Trimming removed 5 bases at V and 9 bases at J, with 12 bases between. Germline CDR1 is SGHRS and CDR2 is YFSETQ. CDR3 length: 13 residues. The CDR3 is CASRYLESSPLHF. CDR3 sequence (DNA): TGCGCCAGCAGATACCTAGAGAGTTCACCCCTCCACTTT. The entire variable domain, with the rest obtained from reference TRBV5-1 and TRBJ1-6, is as follows: KAGVTQTPRYLIKTRGQQVTLSCSPISGHRSVSWYQQTPGQGLQFLFEYFSETQRNKGNFPGRFSGRQFSNSRSEMNVSTLELGDSALYLCASRYLESSPLHFGNGTRLTVT.

This clonotype was observed a handful of times. As DNA, the CDR3 is TGCAGCGTTGAAGGGAACCCGGGGGGCTACACCTTC. It yields the protein CSVEGNPGGYTF. The V and J genes are TRBV29-1 and TRBJ1-2; D remains ambiguous. The CDR3 has 12 residues. The V and J ends lost 1 base and 8 bases respectively, with 11 bases between them. Germline V lookup: CDR1 SQVTM, CDR2 ANQGSEA.